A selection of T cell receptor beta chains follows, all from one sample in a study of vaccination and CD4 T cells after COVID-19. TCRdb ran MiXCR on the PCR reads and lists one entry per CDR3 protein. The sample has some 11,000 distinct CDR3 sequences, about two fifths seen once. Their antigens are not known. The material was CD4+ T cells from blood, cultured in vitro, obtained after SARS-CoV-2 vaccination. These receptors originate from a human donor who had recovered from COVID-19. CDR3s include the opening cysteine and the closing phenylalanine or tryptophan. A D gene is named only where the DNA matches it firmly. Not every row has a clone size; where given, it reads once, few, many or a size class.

CDR3 protein: CASRVRQDRGAINEQYF
CDR3 DNA: TGTGCCAGCAGAGTCAGGCAGGACCGGGGGGCCATCAACGAGCAGTACTTC
clone size: few
J gene: TRBJ2-7
D gene: -
V gene: TRBV6-1

CDR3 protein: CASSYEGGNEQFF
CDR3 DNA: TGTGCCAGCAGTTATGAGGGGGGAAATGAGCAGTTCTTC
clone size: once
J gene: TRBJ2-1
D gene: -
V gene: TRBV6-5

CDR3 protein: CASSYSGSPTNYGYTF
CDR3 DNA: TGTGCCAGCAGTTACTCGGGGAGCCCCACTAACTATGGCTACACCTTC
clone size: few
J gene: TRBJ1-2
D gene: -
V gene: TRBV6-5

CDR3 protein: CASSSGQNWYGYTF
CDR3 DNA: TGTGCCAGCAGTTCCGGACAGAATTGGTATGGCTACACCTTC
clone size: few
J gene: TRBJ1-2
D gene: -
V gene: TRBV12-3/TRBV12-4

CDR3 protein: CASSETSWGTGGAYEQYF
CDR3 DNA: TGCGCCAGCAGTGAGACTTCTTGGGGGACAGGGGGCGCCTACGAGCAGTACTTC
clone size: -
J gene: TRBJ2-7
D gene: TRBD1
V gene: TRBV10-1

CDR3 protein: CASSLRGQGFNYGYTF
CDR3 DNA: TGTGCCAGCAGCTTAAGAGGCCAGGGGTTTAACTATGGCTACACCTTC
clone size: few
J gene: TRBJ1-2
D gene: -
V gene: TRBV7-9

CDR3 protein: CASSQRTGALYEQYF
CDR3 DNA: TGTGCCAGCAGCCAAAGGACAGGGGCCCTCTACGAGCAGTACTTC
clone size: -
J gene: TRBJ2-7
D gene: TRBD1
V gene: TRBV4-2

CDR3 protein: CASKGLVVGETQYF
CDR3 DNA: TGTGCCAGCAAGGGACTAGTAGTGGGAGAGACCCAGTACTTC
clone size: -
J gene: TRBJ2-5
D gene: TRBD2
V gene: TRBV28

CDR3 protein: CATSDTPGQGRDTQYF
CDR3 DNA: TGTGCCACCAGTGATACCCCGGGACAGGGGAGAGATACGCAGTATTTT
clone size: medium-sized
J gene: TRBJ2-3
D gene: TRBD1
V gene: TRBV24-1

CDR3 protein: CASIRRDRGLTEAFF
CDR3 DNA: TGTGCCAGCATTCGTCGGGACAGGGGTTTGACTGAAGCTTTCTTT
clone size: -
J gene: TRBJ1-1
D gene: TRBD1
V gene: TRBV27

CDR3 protein: CASSLMAGDLQETQYF
CDR3 DNA: TGTGCCAGCAGTTTAATGGCGGGAGACCTTCAAGAGACCCAGTACTTC
clone size: -
J gene: TRBJ2-5
D gene: TRBD2
V gene: TRBV28

CDR3 protein: CASSYPLLGQGRVAKNIQYF
CDR3 DNA: TGTGCCAGCAGTTACCCGCTCCTTGGACAGGGGAGGGTGGCCAAAAACATTCAGTACTTC
clone size: -
J gene: TRBJ2-4
D gene: TRBD1
V gene: TRBV6-5

CDR3 protein: CSTDRGLDGYTF
CDR3 DNA: TGCAGCACCGACAGGGGGCTGGATGGCTACACCTTC
clone size: few
J gene: TRBJ1-2
D gene: TRBD1
V gene: TRBV29-1

CDR3 protein: CSATRRTSGSFYEQYF
CDR3 DNA: TGCAGTGCTACAAGAAGGACTAGCGGGAGTTTCTACGAGCAGTACTTC
clone size: -
J gene: TRBJ2-7
D gene: TRBD2
V gene: TRBV20-1

CDR3 protein: CASAGNLLKGETQYF
CDR3 DNA: TGTGCCAGTGCCGGGAACCTCCTAAAGGGAGAGACCCAGTACTTC
clone size: -
J gene: TRBJ2-5
D gene: -
V gene: TRBV19

CDR3 protein: CASSPSPGASNYEQYF
CDR3 DNA: TGTGCCAGCAGCCCATCGCCAGGGGCTTCCAATTACGAGCAGTACTTC
clone size: -
J gene: TRBJ2-7
D gene: -
V gene: TRBV11-3

CDR3 protein: CSARDLQDGARREQYF
CDR3 DNA: TGCAGTGCTAGAGATCTCCAGGACGGAGCACGACGCGAGCAGTACTTC
clone size: few
J gene: TRBJ2-7
D gene: -
V gene: TRBV20-1

CDR3 protein: CASSGRDRLNYGYTF
CDR3 DNA: TGTGCCAGCAGTGGACGGGACAGACTTAACTATGGCTACACCTTC
clone size: few
J gene: TRBJ1-2
D gene: TRBD1
V gene: TRBV6-1

CDR3 protein: CSALGGRSYEQYF
CDR3 DNA: TGCAGTGCCTTGGGGGGGCGTAGCTACGAGCAGTACTTC
clone size: -
J gene: TRBJ2-7
D gene: -
V gene: TRBV20-1

CDR3 protein: CASSFAGYQETQYF
CDR3 DNA: TGTGCCAGCAGTTTCGCCGGTTACCAAGAGACCCAGTACTTC
clone size: -
J gene: TRBJ2-5
D gene: -
V gene: TRBV28

CDR3 protein: CASRRGGTGKETQYF
CDR3 DNA: TGTGCCAGCAGGAGGGGGGGGACAGGGAAAGAGACCCAGTACTTC
clone size: few
J gene: TRBJ2-5
D gene: TRBD1
V gene: TRBV28

CDR3 protein: CASNRRGAGPTGELFF
CDR3 DNA: TGCGCCAGCAATCGAAGGGGGGCAGGCCCCACCGGGGAGCTGTTTTTT
clone size: -
J gene: TRBJ2-2
D gene: -
V gene: TRBV10-1

CDR3 protein: CASRDVPNTEAFF
CDR3 DNA: TGCGCCAGCAGGGACGTTCCGAACACTGAAGCTTTCTTT
clone size: -
J gene: TRBJ1-1
D gene: -
V gene: TRBV10-2

CDR3 protein: CASSEYRVANYGYTF
CDR3 DNA: TGCGCCAGCAGTGAGTACAGGGTGGCTAACTATGGCTACACCTTC
clone size: -
J gene: TRBJ1-2
D gene: -
V gene: TRBV10-2

CDR3 protein: CASSPLGFEQYF
CDR3 DNA: TGTGCCAGCTCCCCGCTAGGGTTTGAGCAGTACTTC
clone size: -
J gene: TRBJ2-7
D gene: -
V gene: TRBV6-1

CDR3 protein: CATSDRTGSTGELFF
CDR3 DNA: TGTGCCACCAGTGATCGTACAGGGTCCACCGGGGAGCTGTTTTTT
clone size: -
J gene: TRBJ2-2
D gene: -
V gene: TRBV24-1

CDR3 protein: CASSLYRSSDTQYF
CDR3 DNA: TGTGCCAGCAGCTTATATCGGTCGAGTGATACGCAGTATTTT
clone size: -
J gene: TRBJ2-3
D gene: -
V gene: TRBV7-8

CDR3 protein: CASSSGQPSTDTQYF
CDR3 DNA: TGTGCCAGCAGCTCGGGACAGCCAAGCACAGATACGCAGTATTTT
clone size: -
J gene: TRBJ2-3
D gene: TRBD1
V gene: TRBV7-7

CDR3 protein: CASSIRDTNQPQHF
CDR3 DNA: TGTGCCAGTAGTATCAGGGACACCAATCAGCCCCAGCATTTT
clone size: large
J gene: TRBJ1-5
D gene: -
V gene: TRBV19

CDR3 protein: CASSMSYLRGYNSPLHF
CDR3 DNA: TGTGCCAGTAGTATGTCATATCTGAGGGGCTATAATTCACCCCTCCACTTT
clone size: -
J gene: TRBJ1-6
D gene: -
V gene: TRBV19

CDR3 protein: CASSWGGVGQPQHF
CDR3 DNA: TGTGCCAGCAGTTGGGGAGGGGTCGGGCAGCCCCAGCATTTT
clone size: -
J gene: TRBJ1-5
D gene: -
V gene: TRBV6-5

CDR3 protein: CSARDWNAYEQYF
CDR3 DNA: TGCAGTGCCCGGGACTGGAATGCCTACGAGCAGTACTTC
clone size: -
J gene: TRBJ2-7
D gene: -
V gene: TRBV20-1

CDR3 protein: CASSYRRDKGTDTQYF
CDR3 DNA: TGTGCCAGTAGTTATCGCCGGGACAAGGGCACAGATACGCAGTATTTT
clone size: -
J gene: TRBJ2-3
D gene: -
V gene: TRBV19

CDR3 protein: CASSFSQGGDTQYF
CDR3 DNA: TGTGCCAGCAGCTTTTCGCAGGGTGGGGATACGCAGTATTTT
clone size: few
J gene: TRBJ2-3
D gene: -
V gene: TRBV7-7

CDR3 protein: CASSYSYPTYEQYF
CDR3 DNA: TGTGCCAGCAGTTACTCCTACCCTACCTACGAGCAGTACTTC
clone size: -
J gene: TRBJ2-7
D gene: -
V gene: TRBV6-5

CDR3 protein: CASSQRLAFSNEQFF
CDR3 DNA: TGTGCCAGCAGCCAGCGACTAGCCTTTTCGAATGAGCAGTTCTTC
clone size: few
J gene: TRBJ2-1
D gene: TRBD2
V gene: TRBV7-8

CDR3 protein: CASGGGSYNSPLHF
CDR3 DNA: TGTGCCAGTGGGGGTGGCTCCTATAATTCACCCCTCCACTTT
clone size: -
J gene: TRBJ1-6
D gene: -
V gene: TRBV5-4

CDR3 protein: CANSLRSKAGNQPQYF
CDR3 DNA: TGTGCCAACAGCTTAAGATCCAAAGCGGGGAATCAGCCCCAGTATTTT
clone size: -
J gene: TRBJ2-3
D gene: TRBD2
V gene: TRBV7-9

CDR3 protein: CASSLGGLGQYF
CDR3 DNA: TGTGCCAGCAGCCTCGGGGGCCTGGGGCAGTACTTC
clone size: -
J gene: TRBJ2-7
D gene: -
V gene: TRBV7-9

CDR3 protein: CASSLGGLADRKEQFF
CDR3 DNA: TGTGCCAGCAGCTTAGGGGGACTAGCGGATAGGAAGGAGCAGTTCTTC
clone size: -
J gene: TRBJ2-1
D gene: TRBD2
V gene: TRBV7-8

CDR3 protein: CASTEQGTVDREPQHF
CDR3 DNA: TGTGCCAGCACCGAGCAGGGGACCGTTGATAGGGAGCCCCAGCATTTT
clone size: -
J gene: TRBJ1-5
D gene: -
V gene: TRBV12-3/TRBV12-4

CDR3 protein: CASSLTPLTGENSPLHF
CDR3 DNA: TGTGCCAGCAGCTTAACCCCCCTGACAGGAGAAAATTCACCCCTCCACTTT
clone size: -
J gene: TRBJ1-6
D gene: -
V gene: TRBV7-3

CDR3 protein: CSARVAGVRNEQFF
CDR3 DNA: TGCAGTGCTAGGGTAGCGGGAGTTCGCAATGAGCAGTTCTTC
clone size: -
J gene: TRBJ2-1
D gene: TRBD2
V gene: TRBV20-1

CDR3 protein: CASSLGPQGNNSPLHF
CDR3 DNA: TGTGCCAGCAGCTTGGGGCCCCAGGGAAATAATTCACCCCTCCACTTT
clone size: -
J gene: TRBJ1-6
D gene: -
V gene: TRBV7-2

CDR3 protein: CASSAGTAMNTEAFF
CDR3 DNA: TGCGCCAGCAGCGCCGGGACAGCGATGAACACTGAAGCTTTCTTT
clone size: -
J gene: TRBJ1-1
D gene: TRBD1
V gene: TRBV5-1

CDR3 protein: CASSPVYNSPLHF
CDR3 DNA: TGTGCCAGCAGCCCCGTCTATAATTCACCCCTCCACTTT
clone size: -
J gene: TRBJ1-6
D gene: -
V gene: TRBV7-9

CDR3 protein: CASSLGPVYNEQFF
CDR3 DNA: TGTGCCAGCAGCTTAGGCCCAGTTTACAATGAGCAGTTCTTC
clone size: -
J gene: TRBJ2-1
D gene: -
V gene: TRBV7-2

CDR3 protein: CASSSTGASWETQYF
CDR3 DNA: TGTGCCAGCAGCTCGACAGGGGCTAGCTGGGAGACCCAGTACTTC
clone size: few
J gene: TRBJ2-5
D gene: TRBD1
V gene: TRBV7-3

CDR3 protein: CASRGVEANTEAFF
CDR3 DNA: TGTGCCAGTAGGGGGGTAGAGGCGAACACTGAAGCTTTCTTT
clone size: -
J gene: TRBJ1-1
D gene: -
V gene: TRBV19

CDR3 protein: CSARDLGKNIQYF
CDR3 DNA: TGCAGTGCTAGAGATCTTGGCAAAAACATTCAGTACTTC
clone size: -
J gene: TRBJ2-4
D gene: -
V gene: TRBV20-1

CDR3 protein: CASSLEADLYGYTF
CDR3 DNA: TGCGCCAGCAGCTTGGAGGCAGATCTCTATGGCTACACCTTC
clone size: -
J gene: TRBJ1-2
D gene: -
V gene: TRBV5-1

CDR3 protein: CATSRDRGGYNEQFF
CDR3 DNA: TGTGCCACCAGCAGAGATCGCGGGGGATACAATGAGCAGTTCTTC
clone size: -
J gene: TRBJ2-1
D gene: TRBD2
V gene: TRBV15

CDR3 protein: CASSLSGQTYEQYF
CDR3 DNA: TGTGCCAGCAGCCTGTCGGGACAGACATACGAGCAGTACTTC
clone size: few
J gene: TRBJ2-7
D gene: TRBD1
V gene: TRBV7-9

CDR3 protein: CASSLVPGTNQPQHF
CDR3 DNA: TGTGCCAGCAGCTTAGTGCCAGGTACCAATCAGCCCCAGCATTTT
clone size: few
J gene: TRBJ1-5
D gene: -
V gene: TRBV7-2